The subject of this entry is one TCR beta chain. V was clipped by 6 bases and J by 2 bases, with 10 bases between them. The CDR3 totals 13 residues. Germline loops: CDR1 LNHDA, CDR2 SQIVND (reference sequence). This sample stems from a study of T cell responses to AZD1222 COVID-19 vaccine. Clones were read by immunoSEQ multiplex PCR, and TCRdb kept only the in-frame ones, dropping some. The table records about 110,000 clones, just over 85% of them present only once. This clonotype was sampled from an adult in good health. The chain has TRBV19 and TRBJ1-1; D is unclear. Sequenced here: peripheral blood, sampled on day 0 of AZD1222 vaccination. CDR3 bases: TGTGCCAGTAGCCCGAGGAGCAACACTGAAGCTTTCTTT. This sequence encodes CASSPRSNTEAFF.